The 7 T cell receptor beta chains listed next were all sequenced from one sample in a study of blood T cell repertoires in COVID-19. Produced via immunoSEQ multiplex PCR; TCRdb's table is partial and in-frame only. Of 300,000 to 350,000 clones listed, 75% to 90% are singletons. Material: peripheral blood. The receptors originated from a man in his late teens or twenties with active or convalescent COVID-19.

J is TRBJ2-4 and V is TRBV19, with D tentatively TRBD2 (5 bases). CDR3 length: 19 amino acids. CDR1 is LNHDA, CDR2 SQIVND, per germline (reference sequence). Trimming removed 7 bases from V and 0 bases from J, with 25 bases in between. DNA of the CDR3: TGTGCCAGTACCACGGGCTGGCAGAGGGATATACTAGCCAAAAACATTCAGTACTTC. This translates into CASTTGWQRDILAKNIQYF.

The CDR3 loop reads CASSFGGSVALSTDTQYF. The DNA for the CDR3 is TGCGCCAGCAGCTTCGGTGGTTCGGTAGCATTAAGCACAGATACGCAGTATTTT. The chain uses TRBV5-1 and TRBJ2-3; no reliable D call. V dropped 2 bases and J dropped 0 bases, with 19 bases sitting between them. This CDR3 contains 18 residues. Germline-derived CDR1 and CDR2 are SGHRS and YFSETQ.

The J gene is TRBJ2-1, the V gene TRBV27; 12 nucleotides match TRBD2. Trimming cost V 5 bases and J 5 bases; bases outside gene matches: 10. Germline CDR1 is MNHEY and CDR2 is SMNVEV (reference sequence). The CDR3 has 17 residues. As DNA, the CDR3 is TGTGCCAGCAGTCGATACACACTAGCGGGGGGCCACAATGAGCAGTTCTTC. Amino acids: CASSRYTLAGGHNEQFF.

The chain has TRBV4-1 and TRBJ2-5; weak D call: TRBD1 (5 bases). Germline values: CDR1 MGHRA, CDR2 YSYEKL. CDR3 length equals 16 residues. Trimming pared 4 bases from V and 1 base from J, leaving 16 bases between. CDR3 nucleotides: TGCGCCAGCAGCCCGTTAAAACAGGCGCTCCAAGAGACCCAGTACTTC. This encodes CASSPLKQALQETQYF.

Turning to this clone: Just one base apart from a much larger clone, this may be a read error. Written as DNA, the CDR3 is TGTGCCAGCAGTTACGGGACTAGCTCCTACGAGCAGTACTTC. Encoded protein: CASSYGTSSYEQYF. V usage is TRBV6-6 and J usage is TRBJ2-7; 8 nucleotides agree with TRBD2. V lost 2 bases and J lost 0; bases outside the gene matches: 0. Germline-derived CDR1 and CDR2 are MNHNY and SVGAGI (reference sequence). CDR3 size: 14 residues.

The chain links TRBV14 to TRBJ2-1; D perhaps matches TRBD1 (5 bases). CDR3 length: 16 residues. The ends were cut back, 8 bases at V and 2 bases at J, with 19 bases in the middle. Germline assignment: CDR1 SGHDN and CDR2 FVKESK. CDR3 protein: CASGRQLTAAYNEQFF. The DNA for the CDR3 is TGTGCCAGCGGCAGACAACTGACAGCCGCCTACAATGAGCAGTTCTTC.

This sequence joins TRBV2 and TRBJ2-1; D is undetermined. There are 13 residues in the CDR3. V shed 7 bases and J shed 3 bases, with 10 bases lying between them. Germline V gene sequence: CDR1 SNHLY, CDR2 FYNNEI. The CDR3 loop is CASIVEIYNEQFF. CDR3 in DNA: TGTGCCAGCATAGTGGAGATCTACAATGAGCAGTTCTTC.